The 28 T cell receptor beta chains given below trace back to one sample, sequenced in a study of T cells after yellow fever vaccination. TCRdb redid the calling of the 5' RACE reads with MiXCR, one entry per CDR3 protein. The profile shows roughly 150,000 distinct CDR3 sequences, 6.6% of them singletons. The sequences come from CD4+ T cells sorted from PBMCs, collected 10 days after the yellow fever booster vaccination. These receptors came from a man in his thirties or forties who received the YFV17D yellow fever vaccine.

About this clonotype: With a much larger clone just one base away, this may be a read error. The rearrangement joins TRBV5-6 to TRBJ2-7; D gene uncertain. Germline V gene data show CDR1 as SGHDT and CDR2 as YYEEEE. The CDR3 is made up of 14 amino acids. V shed 4 bases and J shed 3 bases, with 14 bases lying between them. Written as DNA, the CDR3 is TGTGCCAGCAGCCGACCTACGGAGAGCTACGAGCAGTACTTC. Its protein product is CASSRPTESYEQYF.

This clonotype was seen only a few times. In DNA form, the CDR3 reads TGTGCCAGTAGTATTCTGAAATTCGCCGGGGAGCTGTTTTTT. Translation gives CASSILKFAGELFF. The chain links TRBV19 to TRBJ2-2, with D uncertain. Germline V gives CDR1 LNHDA, CDR2 SQIVND (reference sequence). CDR3 size: 14 residues. V was pared by 3 bases and J by 6 bases, with 11 bases between.

There are many counts of this clonotype. CDR3 sequence: CASRGDRGVSEQFF. The CDR3 region has the DNA TGTGCCAGCAGAGGGGACAGGGGGGTGTCTGAGCAGTTCTTC. The chain joins TRBV7-9 to TRBJ2-1; 11 bases line up with TRBD1. The CDR3 extends over 14 amino acids. J was trimmed by 9 bases and V by 6 bases; bases with no gene match: 7. Germline CDR1 SEHNR, CDR2 FQNEAQ (reference sequence). Variable domain in full (rest from reference TRBV7-9 and TRBJ2-1): DTGVSQNPRHKITKRGQNVTFRCDPISEHNRLYWYRQTLGQGPEFLTYFQNEAQLEKSRLLSDRFSAERPKGSFSTLEIQRTEQGDSAMYLCASRGDRGVSEQFFGPGTRLTVL.

This clonotype came up many times. The rearrangement links TRBV5-1 to TRBJ1-3; 9 bases are a match to TRBD1. From germline, CDR1 is SGHRS and CDR2 YFSETQ. This CDR3 has 15 residues. Trimming took 5 bases from V and 4 from J; bases not matched to a gene: 7. CDR3 protein: CASRRSTGGGNTIYF. The CDR3 nucleotides are TGCGCCAGCAGAAGGTCCACAGGGGGCGGAAACACCATATATTTT.

There are many counts of this clonotype. The DNA is left out, because the CDR3 cannot be placed on it with certainty; the CDR3 is given as TCRdb lists it. The chain uses TRBV6-5 and TRBJ2-7. Germline V gives CDR1 MNHEY, CDR2 SVGAGI. The CDR3 has 12 residues if both end residues are counted. The CDR3 is CASSSSTPEQYF.

This clonotype has just a few counts. The gene calls are TRBV20-1 and TRBJ2-1, with 11 bases aligning to TRBD2. CDR3 length: 15 amino acids. Germline CDR1 DFQATT, CDR2 SNEGSKA (reference sequence). V was clipped by 6 bases and J by 4 bases; unmatched bases: 8. The CDR3 protein is CSATLAGGPYNEQFF. Written as DNA, the CDR3 is TGCAGTGCAACGCTAGCGGGAGGACCTTACAATGAGCAGTTCTTC.

This clonotype has ten or more counts. The CDR3, as DNA: TGTGCCAGCAGCTTCGAGCGGGAGGGGAATGAGCAGTTCTTC. The encoded protein is CASSFEREGNEQFF. The chain is built from TRBV11-2 and TRBJ2-1; 10 bases match TRBD2. V gave up 3 bases and J gave up 7 bases; unmatched junction bases: 3. There are 14 residues in the CDR3. Germline V gene lookup returns CDR1 SGHAT and CDR2 FQNNGV.

This clonotype was counted many times. The chain recombines TRBV3-1 with TRBJ2-7; the D is unclear. Germline assignment: CDR1 LGHDT and CDR2 YNNKEL (reference sequence). The CDR3 covers 12 residues. Trimming left V 6 bases short and J 3 bases short, with 9 bases between. The CDR3 loop reads CASSKDLYEQYF. CDR3 bases: TGTGCCAGCAGTAAGGACCTCTACGAGCAGTACTTC.

Turning to this clonotype: This sequence may be a read error, since a much larger clone differs from it by one base. The chain recombines TRBV19 with TRBJ2-2, with no clear D. This CDR3 is built from 13 residues. Germline lookup yields CDR1 LNHDA and CDR2 SQIVND (reference sequence). The ends were cut back, 9 bases at V and 0 bases at J, with 8 bases in the middle. The CDR3 loop is CARGRTNTGELFF. In DNA, the CDR3 is TGTGCCAGAGGACGGACGAACACCGGGGAGCTGTTTTTT.

This clonotype was counted between two and nine times. The gene calls are TRBV5-1 and TRBJ2-7, with 9 bases lining up with TRBD1. Germline assignment: CDR1 SGHRS and CDR2 YFSETQ. The CDR3 extends over 15 amino acids. Germline trimming cut 0 bases from V and 4 bases from J; bases unmatched to any gene: 5. The CDR3 here is CASSLGTGVGYEQYF. The DNA for the CDR3 is TGCGCCAGCAGCTTGGGGACAGGGGTGGGATACGAGCAGTACTTC. Using reference TRBV5-1 and TRBJ2-7 for the parts outside the CDR3, the full variable domain is KAGVTQTPRYLIKTRGQQVTLSCSPISGHRSVSWYQQTPGQGLQFLFEYFSETQRNKGNFPGRFSGRQFSNSRSEMNVSTLELGDSALYLCASSLGTGVGYEQYFGPGTRLTVT.

The chain recombines TRBV5-1 with TRBJ1-2; the D is unclear. The germline V gene encodes CDR1 SGHRS and CDR2 YFSETQ. The CDR3 covers 13 residues. Trimming pared 4 bases from V and 2 bases from J, leaving 9 bases between. The CDR3 nucleotides are TGCGCCAGCAGCGTGGCAGGCAACTATGGCTACACCTTC. It yields the protein CASSVAGNYGYTF.

The sample holds many counts of this clonotype. This sequence joins TRBV20-1 and TRBJ2-1; the match to TRBD2 covers 12 bases. Germline-derived CDR1 and CDR2 are DFQATT and SNEGSKA (reference sequence). The CDR3 has 15 residues. V dropped 6 bases and J dropped 3; count of bases not matched to a gene: 6. In DNA form, the CDR3 reads TGCAGTGCAAGACCACTAGCGGGAGGCTACAATGAGCAGTTCTTC. Residues: CSARPLAGGYNEQFF.

There are many counts of this clonotype. The rearrangement uses TRBV20-1 and TRBJ2-2, with 12 bases fitting TRBD2. CDR1 DFQATT and CDR2 SNEGSKA come from the germline V gene (reference sequence). The CDR3 spans 16 residues. V was clipped by 0 bases and J by 6 bases; unmatched bases: 5. The CDR3 nucleotides read TGCAGTGCTAGAGATCCTAGCGGGAGGGGGGCCGGGGAGCTGTTTTTT. Its protein is CSARDPSGRGAGELFF.

This clonotype was found many times. The chain employs TRBV20-1 and TRBJ1-2; 7 bases map to TRBD1. This CDR3 has 12 amino acids. V gave up 5 bases and J gave up 8 bases; unmatched junction bases: 8. Germline-derived CDR1 and CDR2 are DFQATT and SNEGSKA (reference sequence). The CDR3 is CSAWDSTVGYTF. DNA for the CDR3: TGCAGTGCTTGGGACAGTACCGTGGGCTACACCTTC.

In the case of this clonotype: The junction and the germline gene differ at one end; a read error may be behind it. V usage is TRBV5-4 and J usage is TRBJ2-3, with 7 positions matching TRBD1. The CDR3 is 15 amino acids. The germline V gene encodes CDR1 SGHNT and CDR2 YYREEE (reference sequence). The CDR3 nucleotides read TGTGCCAGCAGCCGGGACAGTTATAGCACAGATGCGCAGTATTTT. Amino acids: CASSRDSYSTDAQYF.

This clonotype was counted ten times or more. The chain recombines TRBV12-3 or TRBV12-4 with TRBJ2-6; D gene ambiguous. Trimming removed 5 bases at V and 4 bases at J, with 15 bases between. The CDR3 contains 16 residues. This CDR3 reads CASSSLPPWGANVLTF. The CDR3 nucleotides are TGTGCCAGCAGTAGCCTCCCACCGTGGGGGGCCAACGTCCTGACTTTC.

This clonotype was counted once. In nucleotides, the CDR3 is TGTGCCAGCAGTCAAATAGCGGGATCTAAAGATACGCAGTATTTT. Translated, it gives CASSQIAGSKDTQYF. The chain recombines TRBV12-3 or TRBV12-4 with TRBJ2-3, with 8 bases that match TRBD2. The CDR3 runs to 15 residues. The trim removed 5 bases at V and 5 bases at J, leaving 9 bases unmatched.

This clonotype was counted ten times or more. This chain connects TRBV2 to TRBJ2-2; D perhaps matches TRBD2 (6 bases). The CDR3 has 13 amino acids. V shed 6 bases and J shed 5 bases, with 10 bases lying between them. Germline CDR1 and CDR2: SNHLY and FYNNEI. CDR3 bases: TGTGCCAGCAGGCCCGGGGGAACCGGGGAGCTGTTTTTT. It translates to CASRPGGTGELFF.

The chain employs TRBV21-1 and TRBJ1-2; no DNA check was done on the table's D call, TRBD1. TRBV21-1 counts as a pseudogene. The CDR3 extends over 12 amino acids. For the CDR3, the DNA is TGTGCCAGCAGAGGGCAGGGCTATGGCTACACCTTC. As protein: CASRGQGYGYTF.

Written as DNA, the CDR3 is TGTGCCAGCACGCAGGTCGGAGGGGTCGCATATGGCTACACCTTC. Its translation: CASTQVGGVAYGYTF. J is TRBJ1-2 and V is TRBV2; weak D call: TRBD1 (5 bases). Germline CDR1 reads SNHLY; CDR2 reads FYNNEI. The V gene lost 7 bases and the J gene lost 5 bases, with 20 bases spanning the gap. CDR3 length: 15 residues.

The table lists this clonotype with a few counts. The rearrangement links TRBV5-1 to TRBJ2-3; D ambiguous. V lost 5 bases and J lost 5, with 15 bases in between. The V gene's germline CDR1 is SGHRS and CDR2 YFSETQ. The length of the CDR3 is 14 residues. The CDR3 coding sequence is TGCGCCAGCAGGTCTGGGATGTCGGGAGATACGCAGTATTTT. It encodes CASRSGMSGDTQYF.

This clonotype was recorded many times. This sequence joins TRBV7-9 and TRBJ1-4, with a tentative D call TRBD1 (5 bases). The V end was cut by 4 bases, the J end by 7 bases, with 13 bases between. There are 14 residues in the CDR3. Germline-derived CDR1 and CDR2 are SEHNR and FQNEAQ (reference sequence). CDR3 region: CASSSGVSGEKLFF. The CDR3 DNA follows: TGTGCCAGCAGCTCGGGGGTGAGCGGTGAAAAACTGTTTTTT.

This clonotype has at least ten counts. V and J are TRBV14 and TRBJ2-7; tentative D call: TRBD2 (6 bases). The germline gives CDR1 SGHDN, CDR2 FVKESK. V lost 4 bases and J 3 bases, leaving 16 bases between the germline ends. The CDR3 spans 15 residues. DNA for the CDR3: TGTGCCAGCAGCCGCCGACTAGGAGCCTTCTACGAGCAGTACTTC. Protein product: CASSRRLGAFYEQYF. The full variable domain, its missing parts supplied by reference TRBV14 and TRBJ2-7, is EAGVTQFPSHSVIEKGQTVTLRCDPISGHDNLYWYRRVMGKEIKFLLHFVKESKQDESGMPNNRFLAERTGGTYSTLKVQPAELEDSGVYFCASSRRLGAFYEQYFGPGTRLTVT.

In regard to this clonotype: A much larger clone differs by one base, so this may be a read error. This sequence joins TRBV5-1 and TRBJ2-3; D is undetermined. Trimming stripped 7 bases from V and 1 base from J, with 13 bases between. Germline-derived CDR1 and CDR2 are SGHRS and YFSETQ. The CDR3 is 14 amino acids. CDR3 nucleotide sequence: TGCGCCAGCGGCCTATCTCTAGGCACAGATACGCAGTATTTT. Its protein product is CASGLSLGTDTQYF.

This clonotype was seen ten or more times. The rearrangement joins TRBV24-1 to TRBJ2-1; 7 bases are a match to TRBD1. V was clipped by 4 bases and J by 3 bases; unmatched bases: 5. This CDR3 is 15 amino acids long. The V gene's germline CDR1 is KGHDR and CDR2 SFDVKD. The CDR3 nucleotides are TGTGCCACCAGTGACTCGGGACAGAACTACAATGAGCAGTTCTTC. Translation: CATSDSGQNYNEQFF.

This clonotype was observed at least ten times. The J gene is TRBJ2-3, the V gene TRBV15, with 8 bases that match TRBD2. The germline CDR1 and CDR2 sequences are LNHNV and YYDKDF (reference sequence). With V trimmed by 5 bases and J by 0 bases, 7 bases remained unmatched. This CDR3 has 16 residues. The CDR3 region is CATSGGSGSSTDTQYF. CDR3 sequence (DNA): TGTGCCACCAGCGGGGGAAGCGGGAGTAGCACAGATACGCAGTATTTT.

This clonotype was picked up many times. The chain has TRBV20-1 and TRBJ2-7; the match to TRBD2 covers 9 bases. Losses at the gene ends were 7 bases for V and 3 bases for J; bases not matched to a gene: 7. The CDR3 spans 13 residues. Germline V gene lookup returns CDR1 DFQATT and CDR2 SNEGSKA (reference sequence). This CDR3 reads CSVIAGDRYEQYF. DNA of the CDR3: TGCAGTGTCATAGCGGGAGACCGCTACGAGCAGTACTTC.

This clonotype was counted ten times or more. This chain joins TRBV6-1 and TRBJ1-2; TRBD1 is a possible D gene (5 bases). Germline loops: CDR1 MNHNS, CDR2 SASEGT. The CDR3 spans 14 residues. Trimming cost V 10 bases and J 5 bases, with 20 bases left between them. The CDR3 coding sequence is TGTGCCACCACAGTTTCCGGGACTTCATATGGCTACACCTTC. Translation: CATTVSGTSYGYTF.